This T cell receptor beta chain was obtained from a study of T cell repertoires in aging, cancer and after chemotherapy. Trimming cost V 7 bases and J 0 bases, with 10 bases left between them. Per the germline V gene, CDR1 is LNHDA and CDR2 is SQIVND (reference sequence). The CDR3 runs to 14 residues. The template was genomic DNA from peripheral blood, not RNA. For this clonotype: No antigen is known for it.

The study, taken as a whole, reports: Thymic emigration or peripheral T cell expansion may be impaired by lymphoid organ infiltration in hematological cancer. In cancer patients, declining TCR diversity with age involved lost richness and lost evenness. Untreated cancer patients had significantly lower blood TCR diversity than age-matched healthy donors. In each cancer cohort, median generation probability increased across chemotherapy, suggesting thymic output rebounded.

Rearranged V-D-J TRB sequences were amplified with a mixed TRB-A/B primer pool. TCRdb fed the multiplex PCR reads into MiXCR, producing one record per CDR3 protein. The profile shows around 2,400 distinct CDR3 sequences, about 47% of them singletons. The sample was blood. The sequence was obtained from a human donor with a blood cancer. V usage is TRBV19 and J usage is TRBJ2-1, with D uncertain. The CDR3 sequence: CASNKRYSYNEQFF. In DNA, the CDR3 is TGTGCCAGTAATAAGAGGTACTCCTACAATGAGCAGTTCTTC.